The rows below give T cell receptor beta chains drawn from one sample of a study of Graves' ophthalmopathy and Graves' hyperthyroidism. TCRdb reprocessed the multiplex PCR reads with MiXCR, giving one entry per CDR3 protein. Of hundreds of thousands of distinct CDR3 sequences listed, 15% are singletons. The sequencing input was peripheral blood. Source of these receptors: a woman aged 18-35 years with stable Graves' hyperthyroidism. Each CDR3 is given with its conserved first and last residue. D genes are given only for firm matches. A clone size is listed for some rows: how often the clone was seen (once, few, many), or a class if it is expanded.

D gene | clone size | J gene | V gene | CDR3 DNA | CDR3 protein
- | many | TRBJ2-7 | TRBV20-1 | TGCAGTGCTAGGCCTGACCTGGTGGCCTCCTACGAGCAGTACTTC | CSARPDLVASYEQYF
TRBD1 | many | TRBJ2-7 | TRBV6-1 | TGTGCCAGCAGTCGTGACAGGGGGTCCGAGCAGTACTTC | CASSRDRGSEQYF
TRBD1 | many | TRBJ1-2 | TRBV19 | TGTGCCAGTAGTATAAAGGGACAGGCAGCCGTTTTCTATGGCTACACCTTC | CASSIKGQAAVFYGYTF
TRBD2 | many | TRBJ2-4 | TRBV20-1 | TGCAGTGCTAGTTGGCTAGCGGGGGGATTAGAAAACATTCAGTACTTC | CSASWLAGGLENIQYF
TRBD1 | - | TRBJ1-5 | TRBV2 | TGTGCCAGCAAAAACAGGGGTGGTGGTGACAATCAGCCCCAGCATTTT | CASKNRGGGDNQPQHF
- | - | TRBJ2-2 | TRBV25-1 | TGTGCCAGCAGTGAATGGAGGAACACCGGGGAGCTGTTTTTT | CASSEWRNTGELFF
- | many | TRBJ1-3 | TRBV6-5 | TGTGCCAGCAGTTATCTGGACGCTGTCTCTGGAAACACCATATATTTT | CASSYLDAVSGNTIYF
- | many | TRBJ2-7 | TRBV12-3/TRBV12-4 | TGTGCCAGCAGTTTCTCTTCTACCTACGAGCAGTACTTC | CASSFSSTYEQYF
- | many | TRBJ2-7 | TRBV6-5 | TGTGCCAGCAGTTACTCGGGGAACTACGAGCAGTACTTC | CASSYSGNYEQYF
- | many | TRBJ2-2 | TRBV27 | TGTGCCAGCAGGGGTAGGGGTCGGACTTCCACCGGGGAGCTGTTTTTT | CASRGRGRTSTGELFF
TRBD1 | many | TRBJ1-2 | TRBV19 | TGTGCCAGTAGTATCCTCTCCGGGACAGATTTTTACACCTTC | CASSILSGTDFYTF
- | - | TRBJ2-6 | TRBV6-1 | TGTGCCAGCAAATCAGGTGGCTCTGGGGCCAACGTCCTGACTTTC | CASKSGGSGANVLTF
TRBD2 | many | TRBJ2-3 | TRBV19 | TGTGCCAGTAGTCCAGGACTAGCGGGGGATACGCAGTATTTT | CASSPGLAGDTQYF
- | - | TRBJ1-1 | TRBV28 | TGTGCCAGCGATTTCATCGTCCATAGACCGGGGAACACTGAAGCTGTCTTT | CASDFIVHRPGNTEAVF
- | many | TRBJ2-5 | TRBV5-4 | TGTGCCAGCAGCCTACCCACGGAGACCCAGTACTTC | CASSLPTETQYF
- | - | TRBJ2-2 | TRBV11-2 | TGTGCCAGCAGCTCTGCCCGACAGCGGTGGGCCGGGGAGCTGTTTTTT | CASSSARQRWAGELFF
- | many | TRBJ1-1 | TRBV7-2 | TGTGCCAGCAGCTTAACCCCCGTTTCTACTGAAGCTTTCTTT | CASSLTPVSTEAFF
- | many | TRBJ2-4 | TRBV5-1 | TGCGCCAGCAGCTTGACGGGGGCCACGAACATTCAGTACTTC | CASSLTGATNIQYF
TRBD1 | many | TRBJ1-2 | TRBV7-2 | TGTGCCAGCAGCTTTCCAGGGGGCGGCTATGGCTACACCTTC | CASSFPGGGYGYTF
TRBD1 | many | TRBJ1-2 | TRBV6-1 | TGTGCCAGCAGTGAGAGTGGGACAGGGACATATGGCTACACCTTC | CASSESGTGTYGYTF
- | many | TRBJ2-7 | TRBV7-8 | TGTGCCAGCAGCTTTCCCCAGACCTACGAGCAGTACTTC | CASSFPQTYEQYF
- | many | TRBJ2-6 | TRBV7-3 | TGTGCCAGCAGCTTTGTCGGGTCTTCCTCTGGGGCCAACGTCCTGACTTTC | CASSFVGSSSGANVLTF
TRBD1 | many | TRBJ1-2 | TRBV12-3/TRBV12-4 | TGTGCCAGCAGCCCTGGGACAGCCTATGGCTACACCTTC | CASSPGTAYGYTF
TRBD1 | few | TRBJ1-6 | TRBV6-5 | TGTGCCAGCAGTTACTCGGGACAGGGGTATTCACCCCTCCACTTT | CASSYSGQGYSPLHF
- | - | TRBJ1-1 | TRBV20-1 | TGCAGTGCTAGTCGGCAGGGGCCATGGGACACTGAAGCTTTCTTT | CSASRQGPWDTEAFF
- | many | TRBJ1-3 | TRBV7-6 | TGTGCCAGCAGCCCCGGTCGGGGAATAGGAGGAAACACCATATATTTT | CASSPGRGIGGNTIYF